This T cell receptor beta chain emerged from a study of OX40 agonist ivuxolimab in advanced cancers. This CDR3 comprises 14 residues. Germline CDR1 and CDR2: SGHAT and FQNNGV. The V end lost 4 bases, the J end lost 2 bases, and 12 bases lay between the germline ends. The table came from immunoSEQ multiplex PCR; TCRdb's copy has only in-frame clones and leaves some out. The sample includes some 40,000 clones, approximately 88% of them seen just once. V gene TRBV11-2 combines with J gene TRBJ2-7; the D gene is possibly TRBD1 (5 bases). The receptor's source is an adult with an advanced solid tumor such as melanoma, head and neck, liver or kidney cancer. Here the sequenced sample was CD4+ or CD8+ T cells sorted from blood, taken in a trial of the OX40 agonist ivuxolimab. In DNA, the CDR3 is TGTGCCAGCAGCTCCCTGACAGCTACCTACGAGCAGTACTTC. Translated: CASSSLTATYEQYF.